This passage covers 14 T cell receptor beta chains from one sample sequenced in a study (dated by TCRdb to about 2015). The library was built by means of 5' RACE. TCRdb lists the instrument as Illumina MiSeq. TCRdb reprocessing: public reads trimmed at Q25 with fastp, clones called with MiXCR, in-frame beta chains kept. Identical CDR3 proteins give one entry, which carries the most common genes and DNA. This sample has about 54,000 distinct CDR3 sequences in its table, and roughly 15% of those were observed once. Over 2% of the sample lies in the top ten. Material for sequencing was naive CD4+ T cells sorted from blood. What this sample's cell subset or site label stands for: naive CD4+ T cells, CD4+CD45RA+CD25-. These receptors were taken from a female donor with breast cancer.

This chain joins TRBV3-1 and TRBJ2-1; D not resolved. Germline loops: CDR1 LGHDT, CDR2 YNNKEL (reference sequence). This CDR3 is 11 amino acids long. V lost 1 base to trimming and J lost 8 bases, with 3 bases between them. The CDR3 region is CASSQVYEQFF. The CDR3 DNA is TGTGCCAGCAGCCAAGTTTATGAGCAGTTCTTC.

This chain connects TRBV5-5 to TRBJ1-5; 7 bases fit TRBD1. The CDR3 covers 15 residues. Per germline, CDR1 SGHKS and CDR2 YYEKEE (reference sequence). V trimming: 5 bases; J trimming: 4 bases; junction bases outside the gene matches: 9. CDR3 DNA sequence: TGTGCCAGCAGTTTCCAGGGGGTGGGGAATCAGCCCCAGCATTTT. Amino acids: CASSFQGVGNQPQHF.

This clonotype showed up just a few times. This chain joins TRBV7-9 and TRBJ2-1, with TRBD1 as a possible D gene (7 bases). V gave up 1 base and J gave up 7 bases, with 11 bases separating them. In germline, CDR1 is SEHNR, CDR2 FQNEAQ (reference sequence). The CDR3 is 14 amino acids. The CDR3 DNA follows: TGTGCCAGCAGCTTAGACTCAGGGGGGAATGAGCAGTTCTTC. This codes for CASSLDSGGNEQFF.

This clonotype was found many times. This chain uses TRBV6-5 with TRBJ1-2; D ambiguous. Germline CDR1 MNHEY, CDR2 SVGAGI. The CDR3 contains 14 residues. The ends were cut back, 7 bases at V and 4 bases at J, with 16 bases in the middle. In DNA, the CDR3 is TGTGCCAGCACTCGGGTCCCCAGTACCTATGGCTACACCTTC. It is translated as CASTRVPSTYGYTF.

This clonotype was seen a few times. V usage is TRBV9 and J usage is TRBJ1-2; 8 bases match TRBD1. V shed 3 bases, J shed 7 bases, and the junction held 20 bases outside the gene matches. This CDR3 has 18 residues. Germline lookup yields CDR1 SGDLS and CDR2 YYNGEE. The CDR3 spells CASSGPEITGQGRSGYTF. CDR3 sequence (DNA): TGTGCCAGCAGCGGCCCCGAGATAACCGGACAGGGTCGGAGTGGCTACACCTTC.

This clonotype was seen at least ten times. DNA of the CDR3: TGTGCCAGCAGCCCCAGGACAAGCATGTTGGACGAGCAGTACTTC. Amino acid sequence: CASSPRTSMLDEQYF. The chain is built from TRBV7-9 and TRBJ2-7, with D possibly being TRBD1 (5 bases). Germline lookup yields CDR1 SEHNR and CDR2 FQNEAQ (reference sequence). The CDR3 sequence is 15 residues long. Between the trimmed V and J ends, which lost 5 bases and 5 bases, there was a span of 19 bases.

The table lists this clonotype with a few counts. This chain joins TRBV5-1 and TRBJ1-2; possibly TRBD1 for D (5 bases). The CDR3 has 16 residues. Germline V gives CDR1 SGHRS, CDR2 YFSETQ. Trimming cost V 0 bases and J 6 bases, with 18 bases left between them. The CDR3 loop reads CASSLADPTRGDGYTF. CDR3 nucleotides: TGCGCCAGCAGCTTGGCCGACCCAACAAGGGGAGATGGCTACACCTTC.

The CDR3 DNA follows: TGTGCCAGCTCACCACCTGCCATAGAGACCCTCCACTTT. It translates to CASSPPAIETLHF. The J gene is TRBJ1-6, the V gene TRBV18; D gene ambiguous. The CDR3 is 13 residues long. V lost 0 bases and J lost 14, with 11 bases in between. Germline assignment: CDR1 KGHSH and CDR2 LQKENI.

Turning to this clonotype: A much bigger clone sits one base away, suggesting this may be a read error. V usage is TRBV27 and J usage is TRBJ2-5, with TRBD1 identical over 9 bases. CDR3 length: 15 residues. Germline CDR1 MNHEY, CDR2 SMNVEV (reference sequence). The CDR3 loop reads CDSSRKGQGGETQYF. The DNA of the CDR3 is TGTGACAGCAGTCGCAAGGGACAGGGAGGGGAGACCCAGTACTTC.

This clonotype has ten or more counts. V is TRBV6-1 and J is TRBJ2-1; the D is unclear. The germline V gene encodes CDR1 MNHNS and CDR2 SASEGT. Trimming removed 6 bases at V and 9 bases at J, with 12 bases between. The CDR3 loop spans 12 amino acids. In nucleotides, the CDR3 is TGTGCCAGCAGGGAGTTAGACGCTGAGCAGTTCTTC. The encoded protein is CASRELDAEQFF.

This clonotype was counted many times. The V call is TRBV7-3, the J call TRBJ1-1; tentative D call: TRBD1 (5 bases). Germline CDR1 and CDR2: SGHTA and FQGTGA. Trimming took 7 bases from V and 2 from J, leaving 14 bases between them. This CDR3 region has 14 residues. CDR3 bases: TGTGCCAGCACCATTAACCAGGGAAACACTGAAGCTTTCTTT. As protein: CASTINQGNTEAFF.

Only a few counts were recorded for this clonotype. V is TRBV29-1 and J is TRBJ2-7; TRBD1 matches 8 bases. The CDR3 runs 14 residues. Trimming took 7 bases from V and 2 from J; bases not matched to a gene: 10. The germline CDR1 and CDR2 sequences are SQVTM and ANQGSEA. The CDR3 sequence is CSGARTGLTYEQYF. In nucleotides, the CDR3 is TGCAGCGGGGCGAGGACAGGGCTCACCTACGAGCAGTACTTC.

This clonotype was recorded a few times. The J gene is TRBJ2-2, the V gene TRBV7-9; 9 positions agree with TRBD1. Germline CDR1 reads SEHNR; CDR2 reads FQNEAQ (reference sequence). Trimming cost V 3 bases and J 5 bases; bases outside gene matches: 4. The CDR3 is made up of 15 amino acids. This CDR3 reads CASSLTGTGTGELFF. CDR3 nucleotides: TGTGCCAGCAGCTTGACCGGGACAGGGACCGGGGAGCTGTTTTTT.

This clonotype was counted only a few times. The rearrangement links TRBV20-1 to TRBJ1-1; tentatively, D is TRBD1 (5 bases). The V end was cut by 2 bases, the J end by 1 base, with 5 bases between. The CDR3 is 12 residues long. Germline V gene lookup returns CDR1 DFQATT and CDR2 SNEGSKA (reference sequence). As DNA, the CDR3 is TGCAGTGCTAGAACAGGGAACACTGAAGCTTTCTTT. As protein: CSARTGNTEAFF.